This TCR beta chain was sequenced during a study of regulatory T cells in long-lasting Graves disease. CDR3-region Arm-PCR and iRepertoire HTBI primers produced the TCR beta libraries. One entry per CDR3 protein, called by TCRdb with MiXCR from the multiplex PCR reads. Of 400,000 to 550,000 distinct CDR3 sequences listed, 15% to 20% were seen once; the top ten hold about 10%. Time point in this sample: newly diagnosed GD, antithyroid drugs for less than 3 months. From PBMCs, RNA was extracted and then used to make the TCR library. CDR3 length equals 20 residues. Trimming removed 6 bases from V and 2 bases from J; junction bases left unmatched: 18. Per the germline V gene, CDR1 is MNHEY and CDR2 is SVGEGT. These data were also reused for a study on T cells in Graves' hyperthyroidism and ophthalmopathy.

The source of this sequence is a young woman with Graves disease. The chain recombines TRBV6-2 or TRBV6-3 with TRBJ2-1; 11 positions agree with TRBD2. Sequenced material: peripheral blood mononuclear cells (PBMCs), taken at new diagnosis, from a patient treated with antithyroid drugs. The CDR3 DNA reads TGTGCCAGCAGCTTAGTTTTCGGCCTAGCGGGGGGAAGCCCCTACAATGAGCAGTTCTTC. The encoded protein is CASSLVFGLAGGSPYNEQFF.